Given below is one TCR beta chain in context. Its cognate antigen is unknown. The sample comes from a study of cytotoxic CD8 clonotypes in ibrutinib-treated CLL. Study-level background: The average sample held approximately 240,000 productive templates and tens of thousands of productive rearrangements.

The CDR3 has 15 amino acids. CDR1 SGHRS and CDR2 YFSETQ come from the germline V gene. The V gene end was trimmed by 1 base and the J gene end by 3 bases; junction bases not matched to a gene: 4. Measured with immunoSEQ multiplex PCR; TCRdb has only the in-frame clones, and not every one. The sample lists fewer than 45,000 clones, approximately 51% occurring once. General study points: Treatment left the uncommon public clonotypes either contracted or stable in frequency.

This sequence joins TRBV5-1 and TRBJ1-1; TRBD1 aligns across 9 bases. This receptor was identified in a human donor with chronic lymphocytic leukemia. The specimen comprised PBMCs, sampled before ibrutinib treatment. CDR3 sequence reads: CASSLTGGSDTEAFF. CDR3 nucleotides: TGCGCCAGCAGCTTGACAGGGGGCTCGGACACTGAAGCTTTCTTT. Filled out from reference TRBV5-1 and TRBJ1-1, the complete variable domain reads KAGVTQTPRYLIKTRGQQVTLSCSPISGHRSVSWYQQTPGQGLQFLFEYFSETQRNKGNFPGRFSGRQFSNSRSEMNVSTLELGDSALYLCASSLTGGSDTEAFFGQGTRLTVV.